The T cell receptor (beta chain) described here comes from a study of blood T cell repertoires in COVID-19. V was trimmed by 3 bases and J by 8 bases, leaving 13 bases between them. Germline lookup yields CDR1 ENHRY and CDR2 SYGVKD. The CDR3 is made up of 13 amino acids. Living in roughly 25 US areas, the participants were between about 18 and 100 years of age. TCRdb's table, derived via immunoSEQ multiplex PCR, lists solely in-frame clones and lacks some. This sample has 340,000 or so clones, with about 86% found just once. J is TRBJ1-2 and V is TRBV10-3, with D possibly TRBD1 on 5 matching bases. The sequencing sample was made of PBMCs or T cells enriched from blood (not recorded which). This TCR came from a middle-aged woman with acute COVID-19. CDR3 DNA sequence: TGTGCCATCAGTGACCAGGGTTTCGGCGGCTACACCTTC. Its translation: CAISDQGFGGYTF.